This T cell receptor beta chain was recorded in a study of T cells after yellow fever vaccination. Via MiXCR, TCRdb re-called the 5' RACE reads, giving one row per CDR3 protein. The profile shows around 310,000 distinct CDR3 sequences, about 4.5% of them singletons. CDR1 is SGHTA and CDR2 is FQGNSA in the germline V gene. The J segment lost 5 bases and the V segment lost 3 bases, leaving 8 bases of the junction unmatched. The CDR3 spans 16 residues. This clonotype has at least ten counts. The sequence was obtained from a man aged 18 to 30 who received the YFV17D yellow fever vaccine. The input for sequencing was PBMCs, taken 15 days after the yellow fever booster vaccination. This chain joins TRBV7-2 and TRBJ2-1; TRBD2 aligns across 9 bases. The DNA of the CDR3 is TGTGCCAGCAGCTTGTCTCTGCGGGGGGGCAACAATGAGCAGTTCTTC. Translation gives CASSLSLRGGNNEQFF.